This T cell receptor beta chain appears in the sequencing data of a study of shared clonotypes between healthy human individuals. Study-wide results and caveats: Unshared clonotypes carried lower generation probabilities than those common to all four donors.

The study enrolled healthy HIV-negative adults without recent acute infections or vaccinations as donors. The repertoire was sequenced with immunoSEQ multiplex PCR; TCRdb's copy has only in-frame clones and lacks some. Among 2 million to 2.5 million clones listed, less than 95% were seen once. Of note for this clone: No antigen is known for it.

Sequenced: naive CD4+ T cells from PBMCs. Subset of the sample: CD45RA+ positively selected. This clonotype was obtained from a man younger than 30 in good health. Some clones in this sample may be carry-over from other donors' samples.

For the CDR3, the DNA is TGTGCCAGCAGATCCGGGACAGGGGATGGCTACACCTTC. It encodes CASRSGTGDGYTF. The genes are TRBV7-9 and TRBJ1-2, with TRBD1 matching over 10 bases. J was trimmed by 6 bases and V by 6 bases; bases with no gene match: 4. The length of the CDR3 is 13 residues. CDR1 and CDR2 from the germline V gene are SEHNR and FQNEAQ (reference sequence). Full variable domain (missing parts from reference TRBV7-9 and TRBJ1-2): DTGVSQNPRHKITKRGQNVTFRCDPISEHNRLYWYRQTLGQGPEFLTYFQNEAQLEKSRLLSDRFSAERPKGSFSTLEIQRTEQGDSAMYLCASRSGTGDGYTFGSGTRLTVV.